This is a list of T cell receptor beta chains from one sample in a study of OX40 agonist ivuxolimab in advanced cancers. Here immunoSEQ multiplex PCR was the method, and the copy in TCRdb shows in-frame clones only, minus some. The data show approximately 47,000 clones, 80% to 85% seen once. The specimen comprised CD4+ or CD8+ T cells sorted from blood, sampled in a trial of the OX40 agonist ivuxolimab. The origin of the receptors is an adult with an advanced solid tumor such as melanoma, head and neck, liver or kidney cancer. CDR3s include the opening cysteine and the closing phenylalanine or tryptophan. The D gene is left open where the match is weak. Clone size, where shown, is once, few, many, or a class for clones that have expanded.

V	D	J	size	CDR3	DNA
TRBV2	TRBD2	TRBJ2-1	.	CASSPTSGGGEQFF	TGTGCCAGCAGTCCGACTAGCGGGGGGGGAGAGCAGTTCTTC
TRBV5-4	TRBD1	TRBJ1-4	.	CASSLRTGGEKLFF	TGTGCCAGCAGCTTGCGGACAGGGGGGGAAAAACTGTTTTTT
TRBV27	.	TRBJ2-7	.	CASSPSNGINYEQYF	TGTGCCAGCAGTCCCTCAAACGGGATCAATTACGAGCAGTACTTC
TRBV7-2	.	TRBJ1-2	.	CASSHGWTGDGYTF	TGTGCCAGCAGCCATGGCTGGACGGGCGACGGCTACACCTTC
TRBV5-4	.	TRBJ2-7	.	CASSPGGRTYEQYF	TGTGCCAGCAGCCCGGGGGGCAGAACCTACGAGCAGTACTTC
TRBV4-3	.	TRBJ1-2	.	CASSQSRSENYGYTF	TGCGCCAGCAGCCAATCGAGGTCGGAGAACTATGGCTACACCTTC
TRBV5-5	.	TRBJ1-1	few	CASSLRTVNTEAFF	TGTGCCAGCAGCTTAAGGACAGTGAACACTGAAGCTTTCTTT
TRBV7-6	.	TRBJ2-3	.	CASSLVEGTQYF	TGTGCCAGCAGCTTAGTGGAGGGTACGCAGTATTTT
TRBV29-1	TRBD1	TRBJ2-5	.	CSVRTGTAQQETQYF	TGCAGCGTCCGTACCGGGACAGCCCAACAAGAGACCCAGTACTTC
TRBV11-2	TRBD1	TRBJ1-2	.	CASNIPGQNYGYTF	TGTGCCAGCAACATACCGGGACAGAACTATGGCTACACCTTC
TRBV2	TRBD1	TRBJ2-2	.	CASGQGNTGELFF	TGTGCCAGTGGACAGGGGAACACCGGGGAGCTGTTTTTT
TRBV6-1	TRBD2	TRBJ2-2	.	CASNPGLAGTGELFF	TGTGCCAGCAACCCGGGACTAGCGGGAACCGGGGAGCTGTTTTTT
TRBV19	.	TRBJ1-1	few	CASRQGLNTEAFF	TGTGCCAGTAGACAGGGCCTAAACACTGAAGCTTTCTTT
TRBV7-2	.	TRBJ2-1	.	CASSAPKTGIVNEQFF	TGTGCCAGCAGCGCCCCCAAGACAGGTATTGTCAATGAGCAGTTCTTC
TRBV11-2	.	TRBJ2-5	.	CASSLVRQVGETQYF	TGTGCCAGCAGCTTAGTCCGCCAGGTCGGAGAGACCCAGTACTTC
TRBV2	TRBD1	TRBJ1-1	.	CASSNRGDTEAFF	TGTGCCAGCTCGAACAGGGGCGACACTGAAGCTTTCTTT
TRBV5-1	.	TRBJ1-3	once	CASSQKSSGNTIYF	TGCGCCAGCAGCCAGAAGAGCTCTGGAAACACCATATATTTT
TRBV7-8	.	TRBJ2-5	once	CASSSGGLQETQYF	TGTGCCAGCAGCTCAGGGGGACTCCAAGAGACCCAGTACTTC
TRBV6-6	.	TRBJ1-6	.	CASSYVRGSNSPLHF	TGTGCCAGCAGTTACGTTAGGGGCTCAAATTCACCCCTCCACTTT
TRBV5-6	.	TRBJ1-1	.	CASSLQGWTEAFF	TGTGCCAGCAGCCTACAGGGTTGGACTGAAGCTTTCTTT
TRBV6-5	TRBD1	TRBJ2-2	.	CAIGTGSNTGELFF	TGTGCCATTGGGACAGGTTCTAACACCGGGGAGCTGTTTTTT
TRBV7-9	.	TRBJ2-2	.	CASSLTTPGTGELFF	TGTGCCAGCAGCCTCACGACCCCGGGAACCGGGGAGCTGTTTTTT
TRBV18	.	TRBJ1-2	.	CASSPDRQYGYTF	TGTGCCAGCTCACCCGACAGGCAATATGGCTACACCTTC
TRBV30	.	TRBJ1-1	few	CAWSVLGSMNTEAFF	TGTGCCTGGAGTGTACTTGGGTCTATGAACACTGAAGCTTTCTTT
TRBV6-1	.	TRBJ2-3	many	CASSETPEFGDTQYF	TGTGCCAGCAGTGAGACCCCAGAGTTCGGAGATACGCAGTATTTT
TRBV7-7	.	TRBJ1-1	.	CASSPLEGSEAFF	TGTGCCAGCAGCCCCCTGGAGGGCAGTGAAGCTTTCTTT
TRBV20-1	.	TRBJ1-1	few	CSARERVRAFF	TGCAGTGCTAGGGAAAGGGTTCGGGCTTTCTTT
TRBV19	.	TRBJ2-4	.	CASSPRGGEDIQYF	TGTGCCAGTAGTCCCAGGGGAGGTGAGGACATTCAGTACTTC
TRBV14	.	TRBJ2-7	.	CASSQVVRAYEQYF	TGTGCCAGCAGCCAAGTCGTAAGAGCCTACGAGCAGTACTTC
TRBV13	.	TRBJ1-1	.	CASSQGRSAGNTEAFF	TGTGCCAGCAGCCAGGGACGGTCGGCGGGGAACACTGAAGCTTTCTTT
TRBV19	.	TRBJ2-7	medium-sized	CASSTSGYEQYF	TGTGCCAGTAGTACCTCAGGATACGAGCAGTACTTC
TRBV7-8	TRBD2	TRBJ2-2	.	CASSLEAGDTGELFF	TGTGCCAGCAGCTTAGAAGCGGGAGACACCGGGGAGCTGTTTTTT
TRBV7-9	TRBD1	TRBJ1-3	.	CASSLGDRDLGNTIYF	TGTGCCAGCAGCTTAGGAGACAGGGACCTTGGAAACACCATATATTTT